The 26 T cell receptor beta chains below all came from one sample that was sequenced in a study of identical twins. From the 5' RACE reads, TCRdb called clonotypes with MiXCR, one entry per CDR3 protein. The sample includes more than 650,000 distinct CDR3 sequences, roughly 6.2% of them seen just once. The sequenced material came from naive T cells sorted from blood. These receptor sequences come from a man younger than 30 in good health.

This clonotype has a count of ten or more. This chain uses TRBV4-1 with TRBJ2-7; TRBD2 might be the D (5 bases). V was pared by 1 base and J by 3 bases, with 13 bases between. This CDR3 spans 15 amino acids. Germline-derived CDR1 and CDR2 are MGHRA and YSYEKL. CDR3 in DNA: TGCGCCAGCAGCCAAGGTCCTAGCCTCGGCTACGAGCAGTACGTC. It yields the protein CASSQGPSLGYEQYV.

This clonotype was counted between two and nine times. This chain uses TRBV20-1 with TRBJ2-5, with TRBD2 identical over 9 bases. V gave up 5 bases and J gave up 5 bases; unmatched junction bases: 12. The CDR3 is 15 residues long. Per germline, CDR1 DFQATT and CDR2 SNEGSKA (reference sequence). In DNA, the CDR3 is TGCAGTGCTCAGAAGCGGGAGGACCCCCGGGAGACCCAGTACTTC. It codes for CSAQKREDPRETQYF.

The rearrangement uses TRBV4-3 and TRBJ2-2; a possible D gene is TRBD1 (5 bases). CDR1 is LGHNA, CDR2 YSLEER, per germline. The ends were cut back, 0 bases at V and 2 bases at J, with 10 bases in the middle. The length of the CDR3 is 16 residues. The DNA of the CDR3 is TGCGCCAGCAGCCAAGATGCCGGACAAAACACCGGGGAGCTGTTTTTT. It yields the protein CASSQDAGQNTGELFF.

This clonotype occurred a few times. CDR3 bases: TGTGCCAGCAGAACCGGGACCGCGGCCACTGAAGCTTTCTTT. Its translation is CASRTGTAATEAFF. The chain employs TRBV6-2 or TRBV6-3 and TRBJ1-1, with TRBD1 as a possible D gene (5 bases). V lost 6 bases, J lost 4 bases, and 15 bases lay in between. The CDR3 is made up of 14 amino acids. Germline-derived CDR1 and CDR2 are MNHEY and SVGEGT.

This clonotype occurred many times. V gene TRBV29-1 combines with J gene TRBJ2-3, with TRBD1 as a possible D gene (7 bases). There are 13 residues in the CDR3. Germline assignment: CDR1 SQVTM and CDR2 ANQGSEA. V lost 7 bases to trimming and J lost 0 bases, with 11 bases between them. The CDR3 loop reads CSGRGTSTDTQYF. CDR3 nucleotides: TGCAGCGGCAGGGGGACTAGCACAGATACGCAGTATTTT.

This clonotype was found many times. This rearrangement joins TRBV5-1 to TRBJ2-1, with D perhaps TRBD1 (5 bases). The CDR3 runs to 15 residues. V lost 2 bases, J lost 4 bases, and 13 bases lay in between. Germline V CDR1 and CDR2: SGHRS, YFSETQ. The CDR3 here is CASSFQSDSYNEQFF. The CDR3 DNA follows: TGCGCCAGCAGCTTCCAATCTGACAGTTACAATGAGCAGTTCTTC.

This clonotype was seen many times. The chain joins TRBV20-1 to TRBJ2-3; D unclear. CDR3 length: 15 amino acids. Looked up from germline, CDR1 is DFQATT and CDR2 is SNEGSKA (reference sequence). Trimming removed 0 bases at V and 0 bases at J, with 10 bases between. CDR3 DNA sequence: TGCAGTGCTAGAGATGCGAGCGTTAGCACAGATACGCAGTATTTT. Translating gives CSARDASVSTDTQYF.

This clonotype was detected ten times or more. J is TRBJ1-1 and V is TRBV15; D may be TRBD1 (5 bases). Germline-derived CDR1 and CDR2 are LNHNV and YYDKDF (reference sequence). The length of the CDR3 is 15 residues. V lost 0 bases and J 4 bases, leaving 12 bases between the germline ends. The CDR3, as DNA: TGTGCCACCAGCAGAGATCTTATCCAGGGCACTGAAGCTTTCTTT. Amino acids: CATSRDLIQGTEAFF.

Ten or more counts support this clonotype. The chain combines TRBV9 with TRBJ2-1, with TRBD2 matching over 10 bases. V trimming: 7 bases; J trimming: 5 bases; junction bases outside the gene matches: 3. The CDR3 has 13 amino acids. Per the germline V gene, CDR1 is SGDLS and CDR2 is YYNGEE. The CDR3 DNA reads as TGTGCCAGCGCACTAGCGGGACACAATGAGCAGTTCTTC. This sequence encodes CASALAGHNEQFF.

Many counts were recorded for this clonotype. CDR3 in amino acids: CASSFPGGATQYF. DNA of the CDR3: TGTGCCAGCAGCTTTCCTGGCGGGGCCACCCAGTACTTC. J is TRBJ2-5 and V is TRBV7-2; a weak D match, TRBD2 (6 bases). Germline loops: CDR1 SGHTA, CDR2 FQGNSA. The CDR3 length is 13 residues. The V end lost 3 bases, the J end lost 8 bases, and 13 bases lay between the germline ends.

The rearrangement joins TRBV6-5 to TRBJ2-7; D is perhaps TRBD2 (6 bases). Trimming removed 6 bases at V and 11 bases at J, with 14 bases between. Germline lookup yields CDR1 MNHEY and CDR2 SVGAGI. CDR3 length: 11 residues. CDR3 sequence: CASRYAGREYF. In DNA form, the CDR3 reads TGTGCCAGCAGATACGCCGGGAGAGAGTACTTC.

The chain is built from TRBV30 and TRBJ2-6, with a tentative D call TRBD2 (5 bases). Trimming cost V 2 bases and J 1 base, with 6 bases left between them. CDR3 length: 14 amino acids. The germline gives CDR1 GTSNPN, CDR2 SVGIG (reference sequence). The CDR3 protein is CAWSWRSGANVLTF. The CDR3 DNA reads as TGTGCCTGGAGTTGGAGGTCTGGGGCCAACGTCCTGACTTTC. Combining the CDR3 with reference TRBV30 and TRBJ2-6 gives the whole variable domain SQTIHQWPATLVQPVGSPLSLECTVEGTSNPNLYWYRQAAGRGLQLLFYSVGIGQISSEVPQNLSASRPQDRQFILSSKKLLLSDSGFYLCAWSWRSGANVLTFGAGSRLTVL.

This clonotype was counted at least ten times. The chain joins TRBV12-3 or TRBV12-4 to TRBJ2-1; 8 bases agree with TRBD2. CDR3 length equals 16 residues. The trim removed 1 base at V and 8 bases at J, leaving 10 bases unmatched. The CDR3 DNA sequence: TGTGCCAGCAGTTTAGACGGGAGGGCCGGATCCCATGAGCAGTTCTTC. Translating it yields CASSLDGRAGSHEQFF.

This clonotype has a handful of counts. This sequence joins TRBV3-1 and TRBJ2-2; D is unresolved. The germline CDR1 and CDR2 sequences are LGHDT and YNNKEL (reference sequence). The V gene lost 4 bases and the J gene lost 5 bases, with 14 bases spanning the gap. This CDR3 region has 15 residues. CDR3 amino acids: CASSPLSRLTGELFF. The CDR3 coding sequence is TGTGCCAGCAGCCCCCTCTCAAGATTAACCGGGGAGCTGTTTTTT.

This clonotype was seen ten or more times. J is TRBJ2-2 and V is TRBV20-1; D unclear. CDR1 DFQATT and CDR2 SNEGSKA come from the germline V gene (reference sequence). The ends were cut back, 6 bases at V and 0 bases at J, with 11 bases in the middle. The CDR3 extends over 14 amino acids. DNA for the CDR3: TGCAGTGCGGTTATGCGGCCGAACACCGGGGAGCTGTTTTTT. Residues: CSAVMRPNTGELFF.

CDR3 DNA: TGCAGTGCTAGTCCCTCTACTCCACTAGGTAGCGGGGCAGGTAATGAGCAGTTCTTC. It specifies CSASPSTPLGSGAGNEQFF. J is TRBJ2-1 and V is TRBV20-1; 8 positions agree with TRBD2. This CDR3 has 19 residues. Germline V lookup: CDR1 DFQATT, CDR2 SNEGSKA (reference sequence). The junction had 23 bases not matched to a gene; V was cut back by 3 bases and J by 7 bases.

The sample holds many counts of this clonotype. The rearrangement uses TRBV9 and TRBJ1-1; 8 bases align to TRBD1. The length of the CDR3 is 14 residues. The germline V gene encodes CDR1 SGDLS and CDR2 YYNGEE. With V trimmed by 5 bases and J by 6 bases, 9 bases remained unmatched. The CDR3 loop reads CASRDSSGGPEAFF. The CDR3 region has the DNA TGTGCCAGCAGGGATAGCTCAGGGGGCCCTGAAGCTTTCTTT.

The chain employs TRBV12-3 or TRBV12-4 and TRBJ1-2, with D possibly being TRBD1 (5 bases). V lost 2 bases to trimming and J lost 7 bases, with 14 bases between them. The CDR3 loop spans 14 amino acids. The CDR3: CASSLTGGGLGYTF. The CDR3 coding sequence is TGTGCCAGCAGTTTAACCGGGGGGGGACTTGGCTACACCTTC.

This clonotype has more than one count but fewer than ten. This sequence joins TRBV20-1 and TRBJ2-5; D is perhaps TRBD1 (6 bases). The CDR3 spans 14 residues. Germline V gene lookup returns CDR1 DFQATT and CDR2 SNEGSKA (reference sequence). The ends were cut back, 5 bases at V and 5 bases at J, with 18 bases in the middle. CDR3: CSAVPLTGRETQYF. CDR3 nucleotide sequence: TGCAGTGCTGTCCCTTTGACAGGACGCGAGACCCAGTACTTC.

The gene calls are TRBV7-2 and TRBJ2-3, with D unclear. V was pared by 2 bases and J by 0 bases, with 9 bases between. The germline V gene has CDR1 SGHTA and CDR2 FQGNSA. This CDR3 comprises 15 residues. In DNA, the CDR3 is TGTGCCAGCAGCTTAAGGCGGCTAAGCACAGATACGCAGTATTTT. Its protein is CASSLRRLSTDTQYF. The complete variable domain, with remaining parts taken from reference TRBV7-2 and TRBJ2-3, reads GAGVSQSPSNKVTEKGKDVELRCDPISGHTALYWYRQSLGQGLEFLIYFQGNSAPDKSGLPSDRFSAERTGGSVSTLTIQRTQQEDSAVYLCASSLRRLSTDTQYFGPGTRLTVL.

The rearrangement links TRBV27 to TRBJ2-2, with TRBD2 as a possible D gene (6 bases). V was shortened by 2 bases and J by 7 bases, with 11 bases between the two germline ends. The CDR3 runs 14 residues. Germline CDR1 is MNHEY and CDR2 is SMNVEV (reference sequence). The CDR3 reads CASSLARRVGELFF. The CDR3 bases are TGTGCCAGCAGTTTAGCCCGGAGGGTCGGGGAGCTGTTTTTT.

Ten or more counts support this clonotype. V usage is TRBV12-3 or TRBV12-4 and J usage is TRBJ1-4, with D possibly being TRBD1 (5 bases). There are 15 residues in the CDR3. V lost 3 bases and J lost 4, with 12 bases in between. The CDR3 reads CASSFTGGVNEKLFF. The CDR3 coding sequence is TGTGCCAGCAGTTTTACGGGGGGAGTTAATGAAAAACTGTTTTTT.

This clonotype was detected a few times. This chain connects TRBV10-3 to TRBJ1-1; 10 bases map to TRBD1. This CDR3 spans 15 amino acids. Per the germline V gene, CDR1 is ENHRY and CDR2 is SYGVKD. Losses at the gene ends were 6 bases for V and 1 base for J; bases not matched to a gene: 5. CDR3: CAIRGQGDGNTEAFF. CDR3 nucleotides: TGTGCCATCAGAGGACAGGGGGATGGGAACACTGAAGCTTTCTTT.

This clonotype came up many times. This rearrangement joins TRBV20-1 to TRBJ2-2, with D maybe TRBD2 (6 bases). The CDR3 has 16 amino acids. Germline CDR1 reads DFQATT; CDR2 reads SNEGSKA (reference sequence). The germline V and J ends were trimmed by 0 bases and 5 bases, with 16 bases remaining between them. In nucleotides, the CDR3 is TGCAGTGCTAGAGACGCTACGGGACTTCCGACCGGGGAGCTGTTTTTT. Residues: CSARDATGLPTGELFF.

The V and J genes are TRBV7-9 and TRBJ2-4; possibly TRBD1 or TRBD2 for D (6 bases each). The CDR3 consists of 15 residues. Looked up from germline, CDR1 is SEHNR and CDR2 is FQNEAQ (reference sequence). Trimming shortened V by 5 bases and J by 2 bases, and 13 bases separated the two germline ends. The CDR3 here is CASSEGGTSKNIQYF. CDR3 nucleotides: TGTGCCAGCAGCGAAGGGGGGACGTCCAAAAACATTCAGTACTTC.

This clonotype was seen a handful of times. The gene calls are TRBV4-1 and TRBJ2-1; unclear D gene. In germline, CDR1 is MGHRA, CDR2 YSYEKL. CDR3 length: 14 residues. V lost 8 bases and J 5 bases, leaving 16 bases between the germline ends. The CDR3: CASGSRARDNEQFF. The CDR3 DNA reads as TGCGCCAGCGGCTCCCGGGCGAGAGACAATGAGCAGTTCTTC.